This T cell receptor beta chain is drawn from a study of blood T cell repertoires in COVID-19. Study in general: Some COVID-19 samples were acute and others convalescent; all came from the United States, Italy and Spain.

V shed 8 bases and J shed 2 bases, with 16 bases lying between them. There are 14 residues in the CDR3. Germline-derived CDR1 and CDR2 are MDHEN and SYDVKM. Assay used: immunoSEQ multiplex PCR; TCRdb lists only in-frame clones, some missing. The sample yields about 74,000 clones, more than 75% seen once. This receptor was taken from a woman at least 80 years old with active or convalescent COVID-19. The sequenced material came from peripheral blood. This chain joins TRBV28 and TRBJ2-7, with D unresolved. The CDR3 coding sequence is TGTGCCAGCGGTCAGACTGTGCCCGCCTACGAGCAGTACTTC. The encoded protein is CASGQTVPAYEQYF.